This is a list of T cell receptor beta chains from one sample in a study of T cells in Graves' hyperthyroidism and ophthalmopathy. One entry per CDR3 protein, called by TCRdb with MiXCR from the multiplex PCR reads. The data show 350,000 to 400,000 distinct CDR3 sequences, about a fifth seen once. Sequencing used blood. These receptor sequences come from a woman aged 18-29 years with Graves' hyperthyroidism. CDR3s include the opening cysteine and the closing phenylalanine or tryptophan. D genes are given only for firm matches. Clone size is not always given. Where it is, it says once, few, many or a class for expanded clones.

d_gene	v_gene	j_gene	abundance	len	CDR3nt	CDR3aa
TRBD1	TRBV18	TRBJ1-5	-	16	TGTGCCAGCTCACCACCCCAGGGGGCACGCAATCAGCCCCAGCATTTT	CASSPPQGARNQPQHF
-	TRBV20-1	TRBJ2-5	many	11	TGCAGTGCGGAACCACGGGAGACCCAGTACTTC	CSAEPRETQYF
-	TRBV2	TRBJ2-6	few	13	TGTGCCAACGGGGCTTCTGGGGCCAACGTCCTGACTTTC	CANGASGANVLTF
-	TRBV29-1	TRBJ2-2	many	12	TGCAGCGTACGTTCGGACACCGGGGAGCTGTTTTTT	CSVRSDTGELFF
-	TRBV11-2	TRBJ1-2	-	17	TGTGCCAGCAGCTTAGTGTCTGCATTAGGGAGTGCTAAAGGCTACACCTTC	CASSLVSALGSAKGYTF
TRBD1	TRBV11-1	TRBJ1-1	many	16	TGTGCCAGCAGCCCCCCGGACAGGCAGAGGAGTACTGAAGCTTTCTTT	CASSPPDRQRSTEAFF
-	TRBV6-2/TRBV6-3	TRBJ1-1	many	16	TGTGCCAGCAGTAAGGACTATCCGTTGATGAACACTGAAGCTTTCTTT	CASSKDYPLMNTEAFF
-	TRBV28	TRBJ2-7	few	14	TGTGCCAGCAGTTTAATCCCTGATATCGACGAGCAGTACTTC	CASSLIPDIDEQYF
-	TRBV28	TRBJ1-1	few	15	TGTGCCAGCAGTTTTACGGCAGGGTTAGGCACTGAAGCTTTCTTT	CASSFTAGLGTEAFF
-	TRBV6-5	TRBJ2-2	many	16	TGTGCCAGCAGTTACTATCGATCATTGGACACCGGGGAGCTGTTTTTT	CASSYYRSLDTGELFF
-	TRBV6-2/TRBV6-3	TRBJ1-1	-	14	TGTGCCAGCAGGCCCCTAATCAGGAACACTGAAGCTTTCTTT	CASRPLIRNTEAFF
-	TRBV28	TRBJ2-5	few	17	TGTGCCAGCAGCCTACCGGGCGGAGGTGCCAACCAAGAGACCCAGTACTTC	CASSLPGGGANQETQYF
-	TRBV20-1	TRBJ1-1	-	13	TGCAGTGCTGGGGACAAGGGGAACACTGAAGCTTTCTTT	CSAGDKGNTEAFF
-	TRBV19	TRBJ2-7	few	16	TGTGCCAGTAGTGTCCCGTCCACAGGGCGGTTAGTCGAGCAGTACTTC	CASSVPSTGRLVEQYF
-	TRBV2	TRBJ2-2	once	12	TGTGCCAGCCTGGAGGGTGCCGGGGAGCTGTTTTTT	CASLEGAGELFF
-	TRBV6-1	TRBJ1-1	many	16	TGTGCCAGCAGGCTCCGACCCGGGACGGTGAACACTGAAGCTTTCTTT	CASRLRPGTVNTEAFF
-	TRBV11-2	TRBJ2-2	few	17	TGTGCCGGTCGACACCCTCGGGGGGCTCGGAGCGGCGGGGAGCTGTTTTTT	CAGRHPRGARSGGELFF
-	TRBV12-3/TRBV12-4	TRBJ1-2	-	15	TGTGCCAGCAGTTTAGCGGACGGACGTTCGGGGGGCTACACCTTC	CASSLADGRSGGYTF
TRBD1	TRBV3-1	TRBJ1-2	many	13	TGTGCCAGCAGCCAAGACCGACAGGGAGGCTACACCTTC	CASSQDRQGGYTF
TRBD1	TRBV10-2	TRBJ2-7	-	14	TGCGCCAGCAGCTCGGGACAGGGCTTTCCCGAGCAGTACTTC	CASSSGQGFPEQYF
-	TRBV28	TRBJ1-1	many	13	TGTGCCACCCATTTGGACAGTAAGGCTGAAGCTTTCTTT	CATHLDSKAEAFF
-	TRBV24-1	TRBJ1-5	many	12	TGTGCCACCAGTGACCCGGGTCAGCCCCAGCATTTT	CATSDPGQPQHF
TRBD1	TRBV6-1	TRBJ1-5	many	15	TGTGCCAGCAGCCAGGACAGGGGGCACAATCAGCCCCAGCATTTT	CASSQDRGHNQPQHF
-	TRBV7-6	TRBJ1-1	many	12	TGTGCCAGCAGCTTAGAGGGAGGGTCTGCTTTCTTT	CASSLEGGSAFF
-	TRBV20-1	TRBJ2-7	many	13	TGCAGTGCTAGGGCCCCCGACTCCTACGAGCAGTACTTC	CSARAPDSYEQYF
TRBD2	TRBV5-1	TRBJ2-5	-	18	TGCGCCAGCAGCTCGGGACTAGCGGTATTCCTATGGCGGGAGACCCAGTACTTC	CASSSGLAVFLWRETQYF
TRBD1	TRBV6-1	TRBJ2-5	many	13	TGTGCCAGCAAGGACAGGGGTAAAGAGACCCAGTACTTC	CASKDRGKETQYF
-	TRBV12-3/TRBV12-4	TRBJ1-1	many	12	TGTGCCAGCAGTCCGCACCCTAATGAAGCTTTCTTT	CASSPHPNEAFF
-	TRBV20-1	TRBJ2-7	many	15	TGCAGTGCTAGAGGAGCTCGGGGGACCTCCTACGAGCAGTACTTC	CSARGARGTSYEQYF
-	TRBV6-5	TRBJ2-4	many	17	TGTGCCAGCAGTTATCCGGTTCTCGGGGCCGGGAAAAACATTCAGTACTTC	CASSYPVLGAGKNIQYF
-	TRBV11-2	TRBJ2-5	many	16	TGTGCCAGCAGCTTACGGCCGGGCCTACCACAAGAGACCCAGTACTTC	CASSLRPGLPQETQYF
-	TRBV2	TRBJ1-5	-	12	TGTGCCAGGACAGTAAGCAATCAGCCCCAGCATTTT	CARTVSNQPQHF
-	TRBV25-1	TRBJ1-2	-	13	TGTGCCAGCAGTGAATCCCCCAGTTATGGCTACACCTTC	CASSESPSYGYTF
TRBD2	TRBV20-1	TRBJ2-5	few	12	TGCAGTGCTACGCTAGCGGGAGAGACCCAGTACTTC	CSATLAGETQYF
TRBD2	TRBV7-3	TRBJ2-5	many	16	TGTGCCAGCAGCCCTCGGGGAGGGGATTCGCTAGAGACCCAGTACTTC	CASSPRGGDSLETQYF
-	TRBV24-1	TRBJ1-2	many	12	TGTGCCACCAGTGACCGCGACACCTCCTACACCTTC	CATSDRDTSYTF
-	TRBV27	TRBJ2-7	many	15	TGTGCCAGCCGCAAAGGAGCGACCACCGACTACGAGCAGTACTTC	CASRKGATTDYEQYF
-	TRBV2	TRBJ2-7	many	14	TGTGCCAGCAAGTCTCGGGCGGGGGCTTACGAGCAGTACTTC	CASKSRAGAYEQYF
-	TRBV19	TRBJ1-1	-	10	TGTGCCAGCGGGGTTGCTGAAGCTTTCTTT	CASGVAEAFF
-	TRBV28	TRBJ1-2	few	12	TGTGGGGAAGGGAGCCCCAACTATGGCTACACCTTC	CGEGSPNYGYTF
-	TRBV20-1	TRBJ2-5	-	16	TGCAGTGCTATCCCCAGGGGGCGGGGGGGCCGAGAGACCCAGTACTTC	CSAIPRGRGGRETQYF
TRBD2	TRBV2	TRBJ2-7	-	13	TGTGCCAGCAGTGAAGTACTGCGGGGGGAGCAGTACTTC	CASSEVLRGEQYF